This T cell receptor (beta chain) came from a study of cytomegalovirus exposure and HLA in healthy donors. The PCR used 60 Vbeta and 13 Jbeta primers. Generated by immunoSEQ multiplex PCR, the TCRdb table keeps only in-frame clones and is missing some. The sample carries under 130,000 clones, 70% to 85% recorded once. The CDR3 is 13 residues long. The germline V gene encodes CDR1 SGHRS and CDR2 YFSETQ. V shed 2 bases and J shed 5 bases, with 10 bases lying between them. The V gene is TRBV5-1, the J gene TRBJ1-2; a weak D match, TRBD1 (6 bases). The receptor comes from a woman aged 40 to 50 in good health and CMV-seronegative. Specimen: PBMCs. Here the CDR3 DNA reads TGCGCCAGCAGCTTTGGGGGCGAGTATGGCTACACCTTC. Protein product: CASSFGGEYGYTF.